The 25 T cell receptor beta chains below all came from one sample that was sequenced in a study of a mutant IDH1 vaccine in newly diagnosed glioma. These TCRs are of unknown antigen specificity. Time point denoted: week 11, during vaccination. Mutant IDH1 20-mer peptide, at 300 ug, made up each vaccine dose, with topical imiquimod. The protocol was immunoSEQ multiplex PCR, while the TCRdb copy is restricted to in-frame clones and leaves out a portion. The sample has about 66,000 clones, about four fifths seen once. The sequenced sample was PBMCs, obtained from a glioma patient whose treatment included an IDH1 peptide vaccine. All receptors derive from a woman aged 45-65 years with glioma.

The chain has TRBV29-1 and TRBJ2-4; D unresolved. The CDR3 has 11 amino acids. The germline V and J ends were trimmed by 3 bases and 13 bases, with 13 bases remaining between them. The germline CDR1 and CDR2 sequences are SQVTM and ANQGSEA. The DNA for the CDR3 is TGCAGCGTTGATACAGCCGAGTCCCAGTACTTC. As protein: CSVDTAESQYF. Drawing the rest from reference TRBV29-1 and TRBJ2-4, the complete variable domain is SAVISQKPSRDICQRGTSLTIQCQVDSQVTMMFWYRQQPGQSLTLIATANQGSEATYESGFVIDKFPISRPNLTFSTLTVSNMSPEDSSIYLCSVDTAESQYFGAGTRLSVL.

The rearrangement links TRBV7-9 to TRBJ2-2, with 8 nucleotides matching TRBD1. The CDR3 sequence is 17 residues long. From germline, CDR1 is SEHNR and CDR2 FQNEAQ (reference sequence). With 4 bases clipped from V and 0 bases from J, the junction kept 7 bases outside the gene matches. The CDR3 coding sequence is TGTGCCAGCAGCTCTTCAGGGGGCGGGACGAACACCGGGGAGCTGTTTTTT. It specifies CASSSSGGGTNTGELFF.

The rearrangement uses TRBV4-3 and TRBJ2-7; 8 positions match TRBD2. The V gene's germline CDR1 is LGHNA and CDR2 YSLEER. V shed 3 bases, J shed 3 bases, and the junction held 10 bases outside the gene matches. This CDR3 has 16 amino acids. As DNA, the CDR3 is TGCGCCAGCAGCCAGGCTCGGGGAGCGGGGGACTACGAGCAGTACTTC. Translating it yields CASSQARGAGDYEQYF.

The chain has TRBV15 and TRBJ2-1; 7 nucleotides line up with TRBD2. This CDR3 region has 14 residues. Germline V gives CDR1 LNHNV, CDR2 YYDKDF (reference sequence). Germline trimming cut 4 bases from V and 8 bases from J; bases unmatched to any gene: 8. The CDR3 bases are TGTGCCACCAGCACCTCCCCCCGGGGGGATGAGCAGTTCTTC. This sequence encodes CATSTSPRGDEQFF.

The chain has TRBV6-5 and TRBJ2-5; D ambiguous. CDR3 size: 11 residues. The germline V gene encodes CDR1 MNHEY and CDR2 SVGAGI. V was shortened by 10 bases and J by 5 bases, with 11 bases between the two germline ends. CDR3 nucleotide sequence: TGTGCCACCACCCGCCTGGAGACCCAGTACTTC. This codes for CATTRLETQYF.

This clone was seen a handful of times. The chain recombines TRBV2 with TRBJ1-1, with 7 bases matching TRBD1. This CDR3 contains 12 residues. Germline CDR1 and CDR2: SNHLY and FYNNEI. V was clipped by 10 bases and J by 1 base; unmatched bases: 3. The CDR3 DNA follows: TGTGCCATAGGGACAGCGAACACTGAAGCTTTCTTT. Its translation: CAIGTANTEAFF.

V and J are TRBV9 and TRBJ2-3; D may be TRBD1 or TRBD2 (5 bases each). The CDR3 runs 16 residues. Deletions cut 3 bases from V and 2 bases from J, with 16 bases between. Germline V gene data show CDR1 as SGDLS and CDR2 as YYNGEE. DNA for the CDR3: TGTGCCAGCAGCGGTGGGACGGCCGGACTCACAGATACGCAGTATTTT. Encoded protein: CASSGGTAGLTDTQYF.

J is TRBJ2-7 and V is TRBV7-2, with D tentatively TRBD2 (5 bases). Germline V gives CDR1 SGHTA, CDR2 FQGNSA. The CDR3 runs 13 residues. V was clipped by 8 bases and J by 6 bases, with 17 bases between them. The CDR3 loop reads CASLSGIAGEQYF. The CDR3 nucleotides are TGTGCCAGCTTGTCGGGGATTGCAGGCGAGCAGTACTTC.

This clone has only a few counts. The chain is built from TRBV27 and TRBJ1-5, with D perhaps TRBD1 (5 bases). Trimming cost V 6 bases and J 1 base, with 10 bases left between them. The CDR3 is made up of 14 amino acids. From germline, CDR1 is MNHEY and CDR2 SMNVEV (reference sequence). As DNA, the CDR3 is TGTGCCAGCAGACCTCCAGGGAGCAATCAGCCCCAGCATTTT. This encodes CASRPPGSNQPQHF.

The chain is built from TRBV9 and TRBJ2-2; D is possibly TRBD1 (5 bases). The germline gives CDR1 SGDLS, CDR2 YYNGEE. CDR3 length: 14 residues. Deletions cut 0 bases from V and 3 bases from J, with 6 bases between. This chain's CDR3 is CASSVGQYTGELFF. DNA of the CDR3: TGTGCCAGCAGCGTAGGACAGTACACCGGGGAGCTGTTTTTT.

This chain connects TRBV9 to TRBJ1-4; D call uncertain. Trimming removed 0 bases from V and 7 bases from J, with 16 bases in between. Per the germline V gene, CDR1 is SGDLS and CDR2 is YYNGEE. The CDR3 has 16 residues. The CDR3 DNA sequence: TGTGCCAGCAGCGTAGGACCAGAGTTAGTAAGTGAAAAACTGTTTTTT. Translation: CASSVGPELVSEKLFF.

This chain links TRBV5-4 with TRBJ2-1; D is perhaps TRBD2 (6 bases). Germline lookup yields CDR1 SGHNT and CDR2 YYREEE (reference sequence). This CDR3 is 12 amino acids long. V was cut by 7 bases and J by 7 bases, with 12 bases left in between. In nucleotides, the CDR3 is TGTGCCAGCCAAGGGAGGCAAAATGAGCAGTTCTTC. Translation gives CASQGRQNEQFF.

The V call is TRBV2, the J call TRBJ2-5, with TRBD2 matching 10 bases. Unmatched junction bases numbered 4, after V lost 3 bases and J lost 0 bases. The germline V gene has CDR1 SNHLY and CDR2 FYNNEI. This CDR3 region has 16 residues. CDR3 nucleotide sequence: TGTGCCAGCAGTGAGGGGACTAGCGCTTACCAAGAGACCCAGTACTTC. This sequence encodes CASSEGTSAYQETQYF. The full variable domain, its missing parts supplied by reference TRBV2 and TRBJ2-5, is EPEVTQTPSHQVTQMGQEVILRCVPISNHLYFYWYRQILGQKVEFLVSFYNNEISEKSEIFDDQFSVERPDGSNFTLKIRSTKLEDSAMYFCASSEGTSAYQETQYFGPGTRLLVL.

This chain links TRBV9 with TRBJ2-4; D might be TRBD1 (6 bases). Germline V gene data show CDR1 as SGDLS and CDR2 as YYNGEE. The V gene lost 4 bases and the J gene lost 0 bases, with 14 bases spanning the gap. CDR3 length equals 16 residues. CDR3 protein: CASSPQGGVAKNIQYF. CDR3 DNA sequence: TGTGCCAGCAGCCCACAGGGTGGGGTAGCCAAAAACATTCAGTACTTC.

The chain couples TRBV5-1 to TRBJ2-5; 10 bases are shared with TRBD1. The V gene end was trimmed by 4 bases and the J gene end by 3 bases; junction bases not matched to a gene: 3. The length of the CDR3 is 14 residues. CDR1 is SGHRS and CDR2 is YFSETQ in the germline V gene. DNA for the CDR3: TGCGCCAGCAGCATGGGGACAGGGGAAGAGACCCAGTACTTC. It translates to CASSMGTGEETQYF. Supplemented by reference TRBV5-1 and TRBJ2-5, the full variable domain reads KAGVTQTPRYLIKTRGQQVTLSCSPISGHRSVSWYQQTPGQGLQFLFEYFSETQRNKGNFPGRFSGRQFSNSRSEMNVSTLELGDSALYLCASSMGTGEETQYFGPGTRLLVL.

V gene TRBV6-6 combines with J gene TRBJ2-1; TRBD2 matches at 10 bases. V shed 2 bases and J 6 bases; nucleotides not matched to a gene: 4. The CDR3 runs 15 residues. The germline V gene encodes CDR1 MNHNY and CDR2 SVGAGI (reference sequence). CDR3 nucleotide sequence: TGTGCCAGCAGTTACGGCCAGCGGGGGGGCAATGAGCAGTTCTTC. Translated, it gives CASSYGQRGGNEQFF.

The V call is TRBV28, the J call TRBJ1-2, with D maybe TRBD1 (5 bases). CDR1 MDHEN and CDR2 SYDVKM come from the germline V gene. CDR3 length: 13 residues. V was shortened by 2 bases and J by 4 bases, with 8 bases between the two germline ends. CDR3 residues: CASSLGGGYGYTF. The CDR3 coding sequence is TGTGCCAGCAGTTTAGGTGGGGGCTATGGCTACACCTTC.

The CDR3 nucleotides are TGTGCCAGCAGCTTCCGGGACAGGGTTGAGTTTTATGGCTACACCTTC. As protein: CASSFRDRVEFYGYTF. V and J are TRBV5-6 and TRBJ1-2, with 9 bases fitting TRBD1. This CDR3 has 16 residues. V trimming: 2 bases; J trimming: 5 bases; junction bases outside the gene matches: 10. Per germline, CDR1 SGHDT and CDR2 YYEEEE.

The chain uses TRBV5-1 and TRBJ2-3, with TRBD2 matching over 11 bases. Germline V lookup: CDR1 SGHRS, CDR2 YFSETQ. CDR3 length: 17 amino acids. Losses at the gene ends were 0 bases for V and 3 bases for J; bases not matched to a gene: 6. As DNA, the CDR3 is TGCGCCAGCAGCTTGGCACAACTAGCGGGGGCAACAGATACGCAGTATTTT. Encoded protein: CASSLAQLAGATDTQYF.

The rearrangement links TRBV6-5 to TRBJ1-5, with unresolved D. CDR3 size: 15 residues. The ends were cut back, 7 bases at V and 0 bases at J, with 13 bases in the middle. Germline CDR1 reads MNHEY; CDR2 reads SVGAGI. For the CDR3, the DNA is TGTGCCAGCACTATGGACGGAAATAGCAATCAGCCCCAGCATTTT. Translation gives CASTMDGNSNQPQHF.

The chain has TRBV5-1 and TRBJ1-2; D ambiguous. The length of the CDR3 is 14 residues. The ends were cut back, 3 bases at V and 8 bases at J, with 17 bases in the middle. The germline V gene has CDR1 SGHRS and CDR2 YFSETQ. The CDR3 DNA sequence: TGCGCCAGCAGCTCGACCGTGGGGATGGGAGGCTACACCTTC. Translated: CASSSTVGMGGYTF.

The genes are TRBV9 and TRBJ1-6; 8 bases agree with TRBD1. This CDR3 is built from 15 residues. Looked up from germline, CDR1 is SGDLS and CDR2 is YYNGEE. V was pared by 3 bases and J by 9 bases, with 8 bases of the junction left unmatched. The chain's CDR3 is CASSERTGPSSPLHF. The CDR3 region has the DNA TGTGCCAGCAGCGAGAGGACAGGGCCCAGTTCACCCCTCCACTTT.

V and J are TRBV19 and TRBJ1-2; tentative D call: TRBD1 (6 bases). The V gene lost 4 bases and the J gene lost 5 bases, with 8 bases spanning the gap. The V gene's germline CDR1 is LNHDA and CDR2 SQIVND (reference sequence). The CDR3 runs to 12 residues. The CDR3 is CASSNREYGYTF. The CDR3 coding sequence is TGTGCCAGTAGTAACAGGGAATATGGCTACACCTTC.

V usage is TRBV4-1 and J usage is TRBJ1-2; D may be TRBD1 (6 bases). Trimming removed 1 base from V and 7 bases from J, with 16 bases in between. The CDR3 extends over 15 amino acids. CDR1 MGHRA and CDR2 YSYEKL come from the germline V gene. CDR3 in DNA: TGCGCCAGCAGCCAAGTTGGACAGTACCAGGGTGGCTACACCTTC. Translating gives CASSQVGQYQGGYTF.

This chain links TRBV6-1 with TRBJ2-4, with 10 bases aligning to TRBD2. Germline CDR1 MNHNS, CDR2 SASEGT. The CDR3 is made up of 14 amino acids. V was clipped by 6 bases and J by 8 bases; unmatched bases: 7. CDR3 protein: CASRERGGFDIQYF. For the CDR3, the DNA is TGTGCCAGCAGGGAGCGGGGGGGCTTTGACATTCAGTACTTC.